The T cell receptor (beta chain) under discussion was sequenced for a study of T cell responses to AZD1222 COVID-19 vaccine. TCRdb's table, derived via immunoSEQ multiplex PCR, lists solely in-frame clones and lacks some. The table records 80,000 to 130,000 clones, about 83% of them present only once. Germline V gene data show CDR1 as MNHNS and CDR2 as SASEGT. The CDR3 consists of 13 residues. J lost 9 bases, V lost 3 bases, and 2 bases had no gene match. This chain connects TRBV6-1 to TRBJ1-6, with 7 nucleotides matching TRBD1. The source of this sequence is an adult in good health. Source: peripheral blood, taken on day 0 of AZD1222 vaccination. CDR3 sequence (DNA): TGTGCCAGCAGTGAGCGACAGGGTTCACCCCTCCACTTT. It is translated as CASSERQGSPLHF.